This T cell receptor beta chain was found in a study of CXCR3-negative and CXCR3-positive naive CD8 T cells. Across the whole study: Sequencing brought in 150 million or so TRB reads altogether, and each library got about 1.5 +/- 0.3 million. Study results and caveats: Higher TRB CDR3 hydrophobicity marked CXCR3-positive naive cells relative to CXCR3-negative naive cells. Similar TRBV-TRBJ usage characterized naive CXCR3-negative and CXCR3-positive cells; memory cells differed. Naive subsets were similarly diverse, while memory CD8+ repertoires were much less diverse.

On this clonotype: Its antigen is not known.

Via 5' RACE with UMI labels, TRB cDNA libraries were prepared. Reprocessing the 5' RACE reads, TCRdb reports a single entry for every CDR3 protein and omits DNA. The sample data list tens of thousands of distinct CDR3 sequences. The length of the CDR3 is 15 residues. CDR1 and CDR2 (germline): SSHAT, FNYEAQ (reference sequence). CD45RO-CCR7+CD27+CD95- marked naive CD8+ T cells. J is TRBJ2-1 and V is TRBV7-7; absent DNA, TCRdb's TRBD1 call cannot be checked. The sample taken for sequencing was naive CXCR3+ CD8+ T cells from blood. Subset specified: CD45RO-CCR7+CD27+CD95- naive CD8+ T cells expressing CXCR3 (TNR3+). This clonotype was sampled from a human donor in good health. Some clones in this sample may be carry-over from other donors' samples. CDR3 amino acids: CASSSGTGEINEQFF. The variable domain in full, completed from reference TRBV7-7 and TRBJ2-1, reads GAGVSQSPRYKVTKRGQDVTLRCDPISSHATLYWYQQALGQGPEFLTYFNYEAQPDKSGLPSDRFSAERPEGSISTLTIQRTEQRDSAMYRCASSSGTGEINEQFFGPGTRLTVL.